This T cell receptor (beta chain) was captured in a study of B cell selection in AIRE deficiency. The sorted conventional CD4 T cells were gated as CD4+CD127+. CDR1 and CDR2 (germline): SGHRS, YFSETQ. Unmatched junction bases numbered 10, after V lost 5 bases and J lost 5 bases. This CDR3 region has 16 residues. TCRdb's table, derived via immunoSEQ multiplex PCR, lists solely in-frame clones and lacks some. The table shows some 25,000 clones, with nearly 97% occurring only once. Sequencing input: CD4+CD127+ conventional T cells sorted from PBMCs. The gene calls are TRBV5-1 and TRBJ2-1; 10 bases match TRBD2. The receptor was derived from a human donor in good health. CDR3 protein: CASRRSLAGNHNEQFF. The CDR3 DNA follows: TGCGCCAGCAGGCGATCACTAGCGGGAAACCACAATGAGCAGTTCTTC.